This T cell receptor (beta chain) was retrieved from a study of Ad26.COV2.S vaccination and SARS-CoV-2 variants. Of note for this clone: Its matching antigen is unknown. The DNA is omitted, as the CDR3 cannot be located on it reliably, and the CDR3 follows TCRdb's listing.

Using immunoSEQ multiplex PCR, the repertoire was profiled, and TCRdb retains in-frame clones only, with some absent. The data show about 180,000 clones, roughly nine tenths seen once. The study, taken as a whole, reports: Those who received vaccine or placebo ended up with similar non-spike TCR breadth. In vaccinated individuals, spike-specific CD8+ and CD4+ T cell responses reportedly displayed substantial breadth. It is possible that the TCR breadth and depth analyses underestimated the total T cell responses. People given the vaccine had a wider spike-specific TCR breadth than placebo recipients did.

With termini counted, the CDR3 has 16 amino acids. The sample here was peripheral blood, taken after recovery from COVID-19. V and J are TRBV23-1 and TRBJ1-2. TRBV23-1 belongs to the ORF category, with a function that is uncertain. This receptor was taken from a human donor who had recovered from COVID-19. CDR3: CARIPLQGGYSCGYTF.